These 25 T cell receptor beta chains share one sample of origin, sequenced in a study of patients and donors after allogeneic stem cell transplantation. Each CDR3 protein is one row after TCRdb ran MiXCR on the RT-PCR reads. The sample carries 150,000 to 250,000 distinct CDR3 sequences, around two fifths recorded once. Sequencing was performed on blood, either unsorted or a sorted T cell fraction (not recorded which). Receptors originate from a human donor who was either an allogeneic HSCT recipient or a stem cell or donor lymphocyte infusion donor (not recorded which). It is not recorded whose cells these are; they may come from a transplant donor.

This clonotype was counted between two and nine times. The chain has TRBV5-1 and TRBJ2-7; TRBD2 agrees at 10 bases. This CDR3 is built from 14 residues. Germline trimming cut 4 bases from V and 5 bases from J; bases unmatched to any gene: 6. From germline, CDR1 is SGHRS and CDR2 YFSETQ. The CDR3 DNA sequence: TGCGCCAGCAGCCAAGGACTAGCGGCTAACGAGCAGTACTTC. It is translated as CASSQGLAANEQYF.

This clonotype was counted only a few times. The chain employs TRBV12-3 or TRBV12-4 and TRBJ1-1; a weak D match, TRBD1 (6 bases). The CDR3 runs 11 residues. With 5 bases removed from V and 11 bases from J, the gap between germline ends came to 12 bases. CDR3 loop: CASSQQGYAFF. The CDR3 DNA reads TGTGCCAGCAGTCAACAGGGTTACGCTTTCTTT.

The chain combines TRBV5-6 with TRBJ2-1; no clear D gene. The germline V and J ends were trimmed by 3 bases and 8 bases, with 6 bases remaining between them. The CDR3 has 11 amino acids. CDR1 and CDR2 from the germline V gene are SGHDT and YYEEEE. CDR3 loop: CASSSAYEQFF. CDR3 bases: TGTGCCAGCAGCTCCGCATATGAGCAGTTCTTC.

V usage is TRBV20-1 and J usage is TRBJ2-1, with TRBD1 matching 7 bases. Germline V gives CDR1 DFQATT, CDR2 SNEGSKA (reference sequence). V dropped 5 bases and J dropped 0; count of bases not matched to a gene: 7. This CDR3 has 15 residues. Written as DNA, the CDR3 is TGCAGTGCTCAGGGGGACAGTTACTCCTACAATGAGCAGTTCTTC. As protein: CSAQGDSYSYNEQFF.

This clonotype was counted a few times. This may be a read error: a much more frequent sequence differs by one nucleotide. Because the CDR3 is missing its conserved closing phenylalanine or tryptophan, this is likely a read error. The chain carries TRBV12-3 or TRBV12-4 and TRBJ2-1, with 10 bases lining up with TRBD2. This CDR3 spans 13 amino acids. Trimming took 6 bases from V and 7 from J; bases not matched to a gene: 3. CDR3 sequence: CASSQREGNEQFL. The CDR3 bases are TGTGCCAGCAGCCAGCGGGAGGGGAATGAGCAGTTCCTC.

V usage is TRBV29-1 and J usage is TRBJ2-5, with TRBD2 identical over 10 bases. The germline V gene encodes CDR1 SQVTM and CDR2 ANQGSEA. The CDR3 is 15 amino acids. The trim removed 3 bases at V and 1 base at J, leaving 5 bases unmatched. CDR3 sequence reads: CSVDTGTSAQETQYF. For the CDR3, the DNA is TGCAGCGTTGACACCGGGACTAGCGCCCAAGAGACCCAGTACTTC. The entire variable domain, with the rest obtained from reference TRBV29-1 and TRBJ2-5, is as follows: SAVISQKPSRDICQRGTSLTIQCQVDSQVTMMFWYRQQPGQSLTLIATANQGSEATYESGFVIDKFPISRPNLTFSTLTVSNMSPEDSSIYLCSVDTGTSAQETQYFGPGTRLLVL.

This clonotype was counted only a few times. This chain links TRBV7-2 with TRBJ1-5, with 10 bases matching TRBD1. Germline loops: CDR1 SGHTA, CDR2 FQGNSA. V was clipped by 1 base and J by 2 bases; unmatched bases: 2. The CDR3 length is 16 residues. CDR3 region: CASSLVGTGGNQPQHF. The DNA of the CDR3 is TGTGCCAGCAGCTTAGTAGGGACAGGGGGCAATCAGCCCCAGCATTTT.

The chain joins TRBV5-1 to TRBJ1-3; TRBD1 matches at 8 bases. The V gene end was trimmed by 4 bases and the J gene end by 3 bases; junction bases not matched to a gene: 9. Per germline, CDR1 SGHRS and CDR2 YFSETQ. The CDR3 loop spans 16 amino acids. The CDR3 DNA is TGCGCCAGCAGCCCTACTACCGGGACAGGTGGAAACACCATATATTTT. Residues: CASSPTTGTGGNTIYF. Variable domain in full (rest from reference TRBV5-1 and TRBJ1-3): KAGVTQTPRYLIKTRGQQVTLSCSPISGHRSVSWYQQTPGQGLQFLFEYFSETQRNKGNFPGRFSGRQFSNSRSEMNVSTLELGDSALYLCASSPTTGTGGNTIYFGEGSWLTVV.

This clonotype was seen once. The chain uses TRBV6-6 and TRBJ2-7, with 7 nucleotides matching TRBD2. The CDR3 extends over 16 amino acids. V lost 2 bases and J lost 0; bases outside the gene matches: 7. CDR1 and CDR2 from the germline V gene are MNHNY and SVGAGI (reference sequence). CDR3 sequence: CASSYPVAGSSYEQYF. For the CDR3, the DNA is TGTGCCAGCAGTTACCCGGTAGCGGGTAGCTCCTACGAGCAGTACTTC.

This clonotype was recorded a few times. The chain couples TRBV5-1 to TRBJ1-3; D possibly corresponds to TRBD1 (6 bases). Germline V gene data show CDR1 as SGHRS and CDR2 as YFSETQ. Trimming removed 5 bases at V and 2 bases at J, with 17 bases between. The CDR3 runs 16 residues. CDR3 region: CASSLRGAIPGNTIYF. In DNA, the CDR3 is TGCGCCAGCAGTCTCCGGGGGGCGATCCCTGGAAACACCATATATTTT. The full variable domain, its missing parts supplied by reference TRBV5-1 and TRBJ1-3, is KAGVTQTPRYLIKTRGQQVTLSCSPISGHRSVSWYQQTPGQGLQFLFEYFSETQRNKGNFPGRFSGRQFSNSRSEMNVSTLELGDSALYLCASSLRGAIPGNTIYFGEGSWLTVV.

The chain combines TRBV28 with TRBJ1-2; tentatively, D is TRBD1 (6 bases). CDR1 is MDHEN, CDR2 SYDVKM, per germline. The CDR3 covers 12 residues. V gave up 10 bases and J gave up 7 bases, with 16 bases separating them. For the CDR3, the DNA is TGTGCCACCAATGGCGGGGGCCGTGGCTACACCTTC. This gives the protein CATNGGGRGYTF.

V usage is TRBV5-1 and J usage is TRBJ1-1; 10 bases are shared with TRBD1. The CDR3 has 16 residues. V was pared by 4 bases and J by 3 bases, with 9 bases of the junction left unmatched. Per the germline V gene, CDR1 is SGHRS and CDR2 is YFSETQ. CDR3 loop: CASSPGTGVWYTEAFF. The DNA for the CDR3 is TGCGCCAGCAGCCCTGGGACAGGGGTATGGTACACTGAAGCTTTCTTT. Full variable domain (rest looked up from reference TRBV5-1 and TRBJ1-1): KAGVTQTPRYLIKTRGQQVTLSCSPISGHRSVSWYQQTPGQGLQFLFEYFSETQRNKGNFPGRFSGRQFSNSRSEMNVSTLELGDSALYLCASSPGTGVWYTEAFFGQGTRLTVV.

V gene TRBV15 combines with J gene TRBJ2-3; no clear D gene. The CDR3 covers 14 residues. Germline V gives CDR1 LNHNV, CDR2 YYDKDF (reference sequence). The V and J ends lost 5 bases and 3 bases respectively, with 12 bases between them. CDR3 sequence (DNA): TGTGCCACCAGCCCGGACCACGGGACAGATACGCAGTATTTT. Protein product: CATSPDHGTDTQYF.

This chain joins TRBV9 and TRBJ2-7; a possible D gene is TRBD2 (6 bases). Deletions cut 0 bases from V and 3 bases from J, with 7 bases between. The CDR3 is 13 amino acids. Germline CDR1 is SGDLS and CDR2 is YYNGEE. The CDR3 sequence: CASSVDSGYEQYF. The CDR3 coding sequence is TGTGCCAGCAGCGTAGATAGCGGCTACGAGCAGTACTTC.

The CDR3 DNA follows: TGTGCCAGCAGTCAAGGACTGATGAACACTGAAGCTTTCTTT. This gives the protein CASSQGLMNTEAFF. The chain combines TRBV28 with TRBJ1-1; D remains unclear. V lost 5 bases and J 0 bases, leaving 10 bases between the germline ends. The CDR3 is 14 amino acids. The germline V gene has CDR1 MDHEN and CDR2 SYDVKM.

This clonotype came up a few times. The rearrangement uses TRBV5-1 and TRBJ1-2, with D maybe TRBD1 (5 bases). CDR1 SGHRS and CDR2 YFSETQ come from the germline V gene. The CDR3 runs 17 residues. Trimming shortened V by 4 bases and J by 7 bases, and 26 bases separated the two germline ends. For the CDR3, the DNA is TGCGCCAGCAGCGCCGAAATGATAGTGGGACGTTCTTCTGGCTACACCTTC. Its translation is CASSAEMIVGRSSGYTF.

This clonotype occurred many times. The chain joins TRBV21-1 to TRBJ2-1; the table's TRBD2 call for D was not verified on the DNA. TRBV21-1 is noted as a pseudogene. The CDR3 is made up of 15 amino acids. The DNA of the CDR3 is TGTGCCAGCAGCAAGAGACTAGCAGACTACAATGAGCAGTTCTTC. This sequence encodes CASSKRLADYNEQFF.

The rearrangement links TRBV5-1 to TRBJ1-2; 9 bases match TRBD1. The germline gives CDR1 SGHRS, CDR2 YFSETQ. The ends lost 4 bases at V and 6 bases at J; junction bases unmatched: 10. The CDR3 loop spans 15 amino acids. This chain's CDR3 is CASSQSGTGNDGYTF. CDR3 sequence (DNA): TGCGCCAGCAGCCAGTCCGGGACAGGGAATGATGGCTACACCTTC.

The chain employs TRBV7-8 and TRBJ2-1; unclear D gene. The germline V gene encodes CDR1 SGHVS and CDR2 FQNEAQ. This CDR3 spans 12 amino acids. Trimming removed 2 bases from V and 8 bases from J, with 7 bases in between. CDR3 sequence: CASSLFRDEQFF. The CDR3 nucleotides read TGTGCCAGCAGCTTATTTAGGGATGAGCAGTTCTTC.

This chain uses TRBV10-3 with TRBJ1-2, with D unresolved. CDR1 and CDR2 from the germline V gene are ENHRY and SYGVKD. The CDR3 runs 13 residues. V was cut by 11 bases and J by 8 bases, with 21 bases left in between. CDR3 nucleotides: TGTGCCTCCCACTCCGCTGCTGGGTCCGGCTACACCTTC. It yields the protein CASHSAAGSGYTF.

For this clonotype: Its ends do not fully match the called genes, so a read error is possible. This rearrangement joins TRBV6-5 to TRBJ2-3; tentative D call: TRBD2 (5 bases). This CDR3 is 13 amino acids long. CDR1 is MNHEY and CDR2 is SVGAGI in the germline V gene. CDR3 sequence reads: CVSSYGDTDTQYF. In DNA, the CDR3 is TGTGTCAGCAGTTACGGGGACACAGATACGCAGTATTTT.

The CDR3 DNA follows: TGTGCCAGCAGCTCATCGCTCGGTGAGCAGTTCTTC. This sequence encodes CASSSSLGEQFF. The V and J genes are TRBV7-9 and TRBJ2-1; D is unclear. Germline V gene lookup returns CDR1 SEHNR and CDR2 FQNEAQ (reference sequence). CDR3 length equals 12 residues. Trimming shortened V by 4 bases and J by 9 bases, and 10 bases separated the two germline ends.

V and J are TRBV7-6 and TRBJ2-2, with 13 bases matching TRBD2. Germline CDR1 SGHVS, CDR2 FNYEAQ. With V trimmed by 5 bases and J by 7 bases, 7 bases remained unmatched. The CDR3 contains 16 residues. CDR3 region: CASSNGLAGANGELFF. The CDR3 DNA follows: TGTGCCAGCAGCAACGGACTAGCGGGAGCGAACGGGGAGCTGTTTTTT.

The chain uses TRBV4-3 and TRBJ2-7; D perhaps matches TRBD1 (6 bases). Germline assignment: CDR1 LGHNA and CDR2 YSLEER. The V gene lost 0 bases and the J gene lost 7 bases, with 10 bases spanning the gap. The CDR3 contains 13 residues. This CDR3 is CASSQDQGREQYF. The CDR3 nucleotides read TGCGCCAGCAGCCAAGATCAGGGGAGAGAGCAGTACTTC.

This clonotype turned up a few times. The chain employs TRBV5-1 and TRBJ2-7; no definite D call. CDR1 is SGHRS and CDR2 is YFSETQ in the germline V gene. V lost 0 bases, J lost 0 bases, and 7 bases lay in between. There are 14 residues in the CDR3. CDR3: CASSLASDSYEQYF. The CDR3 bases are TGCGCCAGCAGCTTGGCGTCAGACTCCTACGAGCAGTACTTC.